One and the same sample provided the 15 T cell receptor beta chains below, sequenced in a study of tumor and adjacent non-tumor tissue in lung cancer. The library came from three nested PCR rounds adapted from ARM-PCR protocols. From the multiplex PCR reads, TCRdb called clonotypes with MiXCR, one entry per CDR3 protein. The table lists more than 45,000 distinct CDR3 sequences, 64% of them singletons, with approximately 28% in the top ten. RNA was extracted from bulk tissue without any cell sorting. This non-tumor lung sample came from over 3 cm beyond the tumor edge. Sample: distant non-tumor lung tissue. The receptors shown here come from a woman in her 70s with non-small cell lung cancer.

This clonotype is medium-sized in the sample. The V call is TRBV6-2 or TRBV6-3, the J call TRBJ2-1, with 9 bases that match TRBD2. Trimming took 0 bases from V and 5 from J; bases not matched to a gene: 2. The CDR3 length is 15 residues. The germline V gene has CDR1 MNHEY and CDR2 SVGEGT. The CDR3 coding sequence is TGTGCCAGCAGTTACTCAGTAGCGGGGGACAATGAGCAGTTCTTC. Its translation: CASSYSVAGDNEQFF.

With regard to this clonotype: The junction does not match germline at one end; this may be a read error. The CDR3 here is CGVEAGAENYYNEQFF. The CDR3 nucleotides read TGCGGCGTTGAGGCTGGGGCAGAAAATTACTACAATGAACAGTTCTTC. This rearrangement joins TRBV29-1 to TRBJ2-1; TRBD1 is a possible D gene (5 bases). This CDR3 contains 16 residues. Looked up from germline, CDR1 is SQVTM and CDR2 is ANQGSEA.

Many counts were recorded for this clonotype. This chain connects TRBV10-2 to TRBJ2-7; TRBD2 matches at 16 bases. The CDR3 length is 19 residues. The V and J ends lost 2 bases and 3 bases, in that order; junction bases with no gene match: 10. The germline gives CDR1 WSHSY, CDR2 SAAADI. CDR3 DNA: TGCGCCAGCAGTGAGCCGGGACTAGCGGGAGGGCCTACCTACTACGAGCAGTACTTC. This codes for CASSEPGLAGGPTYYEQYF.

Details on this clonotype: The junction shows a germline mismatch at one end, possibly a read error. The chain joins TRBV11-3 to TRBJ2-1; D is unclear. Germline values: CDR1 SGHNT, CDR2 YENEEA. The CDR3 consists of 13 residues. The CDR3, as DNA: TGTGCCAGCAGCTTACCCCACTACAATGAACAGTTCTTC. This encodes CASSLPHYNEQFF.

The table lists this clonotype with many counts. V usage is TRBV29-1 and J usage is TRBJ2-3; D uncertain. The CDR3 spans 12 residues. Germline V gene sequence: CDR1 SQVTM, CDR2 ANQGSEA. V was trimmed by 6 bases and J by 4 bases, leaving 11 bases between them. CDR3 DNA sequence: TGCAGCGTGGAACCGAAGGCAGATACGCAGTATTTT. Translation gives CSVEPKADTQYF.

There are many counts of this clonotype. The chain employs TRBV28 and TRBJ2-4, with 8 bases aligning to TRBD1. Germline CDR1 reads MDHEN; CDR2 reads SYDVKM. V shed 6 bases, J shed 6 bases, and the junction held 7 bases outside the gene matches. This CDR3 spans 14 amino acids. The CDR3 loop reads CASSETGALNIQYF. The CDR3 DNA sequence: TGTGCCAGCAGCGAGACAGGGGCACTAAACATTCAGTACTTC.

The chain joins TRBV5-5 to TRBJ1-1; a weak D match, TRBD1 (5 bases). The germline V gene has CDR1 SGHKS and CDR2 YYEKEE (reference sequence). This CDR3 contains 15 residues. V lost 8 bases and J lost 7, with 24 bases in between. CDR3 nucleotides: TGTGCCAGTAGCCGTCTACTCCAGGGAAAAGGTGAAGCTTTCTTT. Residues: CASSRLLQGKGEAFF. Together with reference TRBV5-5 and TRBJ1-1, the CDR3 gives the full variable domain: DAGVTQSPTHLIKTRGQQVTLRCSPISGHKSVSWYQQVLGQGPQFIFQYYEKEERGRGNFPDRFSARQFPNYSSELNVNALLLGDSALYLCASSRLLQGKGEAFFGQGTRLTVV.

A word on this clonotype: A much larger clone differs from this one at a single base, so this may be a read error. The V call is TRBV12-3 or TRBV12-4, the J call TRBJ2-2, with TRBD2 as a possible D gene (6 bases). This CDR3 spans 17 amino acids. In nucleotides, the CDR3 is TGTGCCAGCAGTTTAGCGCTAGGAGGGAGGACCACCCGGGAGCTGTTTTTT. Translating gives CASSLALGGRTTRELFF.

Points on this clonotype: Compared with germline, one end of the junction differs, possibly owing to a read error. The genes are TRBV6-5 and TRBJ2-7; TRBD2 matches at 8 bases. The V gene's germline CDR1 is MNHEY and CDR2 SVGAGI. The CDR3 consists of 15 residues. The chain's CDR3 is CTSSATSVSSYKQYF. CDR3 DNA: TGTACCAGCAGCGCGACTAGCGTAAGCTCCTACAAGCAGTACTTC.

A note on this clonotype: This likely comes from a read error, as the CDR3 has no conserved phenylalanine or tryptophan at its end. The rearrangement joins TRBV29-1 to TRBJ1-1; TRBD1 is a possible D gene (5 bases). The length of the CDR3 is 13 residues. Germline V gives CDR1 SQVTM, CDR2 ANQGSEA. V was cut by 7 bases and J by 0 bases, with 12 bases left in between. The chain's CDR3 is CSARGLLNTEAFT. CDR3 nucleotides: TGCAGCGCCCGGGGACTGCTGAACACTGAAGCTTTCACT.

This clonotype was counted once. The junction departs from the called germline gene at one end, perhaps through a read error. This CDR3 reads CAGSLRGALANEKLFF. DNA of the CDR3: TGTGCCGGCAGTTTACGGGGGGCGTTGGCTAATGAAAAACTGTTCTTT. The chain is built from TRBV28 and TRBJ1-4; a weak D match, TRBD1 (6 bases). CDR3 length equals 16 residues. The germline V gene has CDR1 MDHEN and CDR2 SYDVKM.

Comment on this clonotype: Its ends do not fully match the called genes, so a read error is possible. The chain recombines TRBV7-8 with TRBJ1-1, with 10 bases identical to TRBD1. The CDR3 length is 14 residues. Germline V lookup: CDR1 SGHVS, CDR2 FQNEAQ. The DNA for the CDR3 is TGTGCCAGCGCAAAGACAGGGGGCAACATTGAAGCTTTCTTT. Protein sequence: CASAKTGGNIEAFF.

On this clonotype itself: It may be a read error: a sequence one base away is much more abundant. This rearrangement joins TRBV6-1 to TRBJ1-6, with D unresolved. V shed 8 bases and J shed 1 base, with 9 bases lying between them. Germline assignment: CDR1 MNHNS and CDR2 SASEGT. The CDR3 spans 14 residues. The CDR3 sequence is CASAGRSYNSPLHF. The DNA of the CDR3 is TGTGCCAGCGCGGGGAGGTCCTATAATTCACCCCTCCACTTT.

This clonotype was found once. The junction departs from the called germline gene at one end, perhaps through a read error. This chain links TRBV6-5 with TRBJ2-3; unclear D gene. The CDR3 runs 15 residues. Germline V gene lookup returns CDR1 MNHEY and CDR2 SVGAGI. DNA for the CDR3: TGTGCCAGCAATTACTCGTATTTGAACACAGATACGCAGTATTTT. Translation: CASNYSYLNTDTQYF.

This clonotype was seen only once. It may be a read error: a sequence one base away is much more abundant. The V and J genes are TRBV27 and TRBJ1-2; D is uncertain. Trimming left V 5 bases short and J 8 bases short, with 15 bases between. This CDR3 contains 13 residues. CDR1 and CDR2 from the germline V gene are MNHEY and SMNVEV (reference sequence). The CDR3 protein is CASSRTRRGGYTF. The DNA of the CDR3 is TGTGCCAGCAGTCGAACGAGGCGAGGAGGCTACACCTTC.